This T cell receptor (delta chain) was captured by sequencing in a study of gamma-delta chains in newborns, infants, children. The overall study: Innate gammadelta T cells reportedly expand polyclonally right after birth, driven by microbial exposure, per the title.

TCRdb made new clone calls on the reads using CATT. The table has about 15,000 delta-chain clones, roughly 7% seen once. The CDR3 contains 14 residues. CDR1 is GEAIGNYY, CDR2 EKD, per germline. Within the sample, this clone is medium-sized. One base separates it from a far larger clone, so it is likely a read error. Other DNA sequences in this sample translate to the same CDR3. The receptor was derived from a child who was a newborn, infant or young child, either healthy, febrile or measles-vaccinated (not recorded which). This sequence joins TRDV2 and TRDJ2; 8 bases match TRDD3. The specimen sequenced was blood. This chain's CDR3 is CACDTWGMTAQLFF. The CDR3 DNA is TGTGCCTGTGACACCTGGGGGATGACGGCACAACTCTTCTTT.